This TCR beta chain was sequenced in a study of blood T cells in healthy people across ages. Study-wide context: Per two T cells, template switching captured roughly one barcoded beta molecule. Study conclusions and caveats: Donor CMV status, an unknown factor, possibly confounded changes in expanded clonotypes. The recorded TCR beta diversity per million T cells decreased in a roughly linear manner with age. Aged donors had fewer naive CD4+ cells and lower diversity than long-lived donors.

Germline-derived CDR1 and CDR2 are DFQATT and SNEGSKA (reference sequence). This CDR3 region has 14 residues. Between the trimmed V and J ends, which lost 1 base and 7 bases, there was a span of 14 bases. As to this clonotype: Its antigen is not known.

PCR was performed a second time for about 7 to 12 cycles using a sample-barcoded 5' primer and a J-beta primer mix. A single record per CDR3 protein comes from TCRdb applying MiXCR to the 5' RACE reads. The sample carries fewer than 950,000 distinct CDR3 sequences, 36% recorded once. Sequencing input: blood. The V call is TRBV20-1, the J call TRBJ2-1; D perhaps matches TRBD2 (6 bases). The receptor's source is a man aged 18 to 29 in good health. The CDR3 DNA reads TGCAGTGCTAGAGTCCCGGGGGTTTTGAATGAGCAGTTCTTC. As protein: CSARVPGVLNEQFF.